This T cell receptor beta chain emerged from a study of blood T cell repertoires in COVID-19. Study overall: Nucleic acid was either cDNA or gDNA, and it came from T cells, B-cell-depleted T cells, or PBMCs.

In terms of age and location, participants ranged from roughly 18 to 90 years and lived in about two dozen US areas. Here immunoSEQ multiplex PCR was the method, and the copy in TCRdb shows in-frame clones only, minus some. This repertoire shows 180,000 or so clones, about four fifths found once; its top ten account for around 10%. This clonotype was sampled from a man aged 50-59 years who had recovered from COVID-19. The sequenced material came from PBMCs or T cells enriched from blood (not recorded which).

DNA for the CDR3: TGTGCCATCAGCGCCGGGACTAGCAATGAGCAGTTCTTC. Translation gives CAISAGTSNEQFF. J is TRBJ2-1 and V is TRBV10-3; 8 nucleotides agree with TRBD2. V shed 6 bases, J shed 6 bases, and the junction held 4 bases outside the gene matches. Germline V gives CDR1 ENHRY, CDR2 SYGVKD. This CDR3 has 13 residues.